This T cell receptor beta chain appears in the sequencing data of a study of blood T cells in healthy people across ages. Study-level information: Template-switching capture recovered about one barcoded beta molecule per two T cells.

Each donor's blood draw was 7.5 to 10 milliliters of peripheral blood. Next came a second PCR, run for roughly 6 to 11 cycles, which used a sample-barcoded 5' primer along with a J-beta primer mix. Unique molecular identifiers of 12 random nucleotides labeled each cDNA. TCRdb itself ran the 5' RACE reads through MiXCR, one entry per CDR3 protein. The repertoire holds about 640,000 distinct CDR3 sequences, with roughly three fifths as singletons. This clonotype was counted only a few times. CDR3 size: 15 residues. Germline CDR1 is SQVTM and CDR2 is ANQGSEA. Trimming shortened V by 6 bases and J by 0 bases, and 15 bases separated the two germline ends.

The clonotype originates from a man aged 60 to 75 in good health. Specimen: blood. The chain employs TRBV29-1 and TRBJ2-1; a possible D gene is TRBD2 (7 bases). CDR3 nucleotides: TGCAGCGTGGGGGGGGCAGGGAGCTCCTACAATGAGCAGTTCTTC. It is translated as CSVGGAGSSYNEQFF.